These 23 T cell receptor beta chains originate from one sample sequenced in a study of blood T cell repertoires in COVID-19 (TCRdb year 2020). The method behind the library was the immunoSEQ multiplex PCR assay. TCRdb limited this immuneACCESS table to in-frame rearrangements with V and J called. A share of clones is missing; checked studies link under half to unresolved V genes, and the rest is unexplained. The sample data list about 240,000 clones, and 85% to 90% of these were observed just once. Jointly, the top ten make up roughly 3.7% of the sample. Material: PBMCs or T cells enriched from blood (not recorded which). All receptors derive from a woman in her 30s who had recovered from COVID-19.

The rearrangement uses TRBV5-8 and TRBJ2-3, with 13 nucleotides matching TRBD2. V trimming: 2 bases; J trimming: 2 bases; junction bases outside the gene matches: 2. The CDR3 has 16 residues. The germline V gene encodes CDR1 SGHTS and CDR2 YDEGEE. The CDR3 DNA reads TGTGCCAGCAGCTTAGGGACTAGCGGGGACACAGATACGCAGTATTTT. Protein sequence: CASSLGTSGDTDTQYF. Filled out from reference TRBV5-8 and TRBJ2-3, the complete variable domain reads EAGVTQSPTHLIKTRGQQATLRCSPISGHTSVYWYQQALGLGLQFLLWYDEGEERNRGNFPPRFSGRQFPNYSSELNVNALELEDSALYLCASSLGTSGDTDTQYFGPGTRLTVL.

This clone was seen a handful of times. The chain links TRBV7-6 to TRBJ2-3; 12 bases are a match to TRBD2. This CDR3 spans 16 amino acids. CDR1 is SGHVS and CDR2 is FNYEAQ in the germline V gene. With 6 bases clipped from V and 2 bases from J, the junction kept 6 bases outside the gene matches. CDR3 region: CASSSGLAGTTDTQYF. Written as DNA, the CDR3 is TGTGCCAGCAGTTCTGGACTAGCGGGGACCACAGATACGCAGTATTTT.

The chain has TRBV4-1 and TRBJ1-2; D ambiguous. Germline CDR1 is MGHRA and CDR2 is YSYEKL. The CDR3 is made up of 15 amino acids. V was cut by 4 bases and J by 0 bases, with 12 bases left in between. The CDR3 region is CASSLSPGTNYGYTF. CDR3 nucleotides: TGCGCCAGCAGCCTCTCCCCCGGGACTAACTATGGCTACACCTTC.

The CDR3 loop reads CASSLTGGAEPQHF. Written as DNA, the CDR3 is TGTGCCAGCAGCTTAACAGGGGGCGCGGAGCCCCAGCATTTT. The chain couples TRBV9 to TRBJ1-5; 9 bases fit TRBD1. V was pared by 4 bases and J by 8 bases, with 7 bases of the junction left unmatched. Germline lookup yields CDR1 SGDLS and CDR2 YYNGEE. The length of the CDR3 is 14 residues.

This clone showed up just a few times. The genes are TRBV19 and TRBJ1-5; 7 bases map to TRBD1. The CDR3 runs to 16 residues. V lost 3 bases, J lost 5 bases, and 10 bases stayed unmatched. Germline-derived CDR1 and CDR2 are LNHDA and SQIVND (reference sequence). The CDR3: CASSIGGQRLDQPQHF. In nucleotides, the CDR3 is TGTGCCAGTAGTATTGGGGGACAGAGGTTGGATCAGCCCCAGCATTTT. The entire variable domain, with the rest obtained from reference TRBV19 and TRBJ1-5, is as follows: DGGITQSPKYLFRKEGQNVTLSCEQNLNHDAMYWYRQDPGQGLRLIYYSQIVNDFQKGDIAEGYSVSREKKESFPLTVTSAQKNPTAFYLCASSIGGQRLDQPQHFGDGTRLSIL.

The gene calls are TRBV30 and TRBJ1-4; a possible D gene is TRBD1 (6 bases). In germline, CDR1 is GTSNPN, CDR2 SVGIG (reference sequence). V gave up 1 base and J gave up 8 bases, with 17 bases separating them. The CDR3 runs to 15 residues. Written as DNA, the CDR3 is TGTGCCTGGAGTGGGCCGGGGGGGCGTATCGAAAAACTGTTTTTT. Its translation is CAWSGPGGRIEKLFF.

This chain joins TRBV19 and TRBJ1-3; a weak D match, TRBD1 (6 bases). Germline V gene data show CDR1 as LNHDA and CDR2 as SQIVND (reference sequence). This CDR3 comprises 18 residues. V was shortened by 5 bases and J by 0 bases, with 20 bases between the two germline ends. In nucleotides, the CDR3 is TGTGCCAGTAGTCTCGACAGGCCGATTTCTCGCTCTGGAAACACCATATATTTT. It is translated as CASSLDRPISRSGNTIYF.

V is TRBV28 and J is TRBJ2-7; D ambiguous. CDR3 size: 15 residues. V lost 6 bases and J lost 0, with 15 bases in between. The V gene's germline CDR1 is MDHEN and CDR2 SYDVKM. CDR3 bases: TGTGCCAGCAGCACCGACACCTCGAGCTCCTACGAGCAGTACTTC. Protein product: CASSTDTSSSYEQYF.

The rearrangement uses TRBV5-6 and TRBJ1-5, with a tentative D call TRBD1 (6 bases). The CDR3 consists of 14 residues. V was pared by 3 bases and J by 1 base, with 8 bases between. Germline V gives CDR1 SGHDT, CDR2 YYEEEE. CDR3 bases: TGTGCCAGCAGCTCGACAGGCAGCAATCAGCCCCAGCATTTT. Translation gives CASSSTGSNQPQHF. The variable domain in full, with the rest retrieved from reference TRBV5-6 and TRBJ1-5, is DAGVTQSPTHLIKTRGQQVTLRCSPKSGHDTVSWYQQALGQGPQFIFQYYEEEERQRGNFPDRFSGHQFPNYSSELNVNALLLGDSALYLCASSSTGSNQPQHFGDGTRLSIL.

The chain combines TRBV11-2 with TRBJ2-5, with D perhaps TRBD1 (5 bases). V was cut by 5 bases and J by 5 bases, with 9 bases left in between. Germline loops: CDR1 SGHAT, CDR2 FQNNGV. CDR3 length: 12 amino acids. CDR3 amino acids: CASSQGRETQYF. DNA of the CDR3: TGTGCCAGCAGCCAGGGCCGGGAGACCCAGTACTTC.

The chain uses TRBV28 and TRBJ2-3, with TRBD1 matching over 11 bases. There are 17 residues in the CDR3. Germline V gives CDR1 MDHEN, CDR2 SYDVKM. Losses at the gene ends were 3 bases for V and 6 bases for J; bases not matched to a gene: 11. CDR3 residues: CASSLPPGQGVRDTQYF. CDR3 sequence (DNA): TGTGCCAGCAGTTTGCCGCCGGGACAGGGGGTGAGGGATACGCAGTATTTT.

In this sample, this clone turned up a few times. The chain joins TRBV5-1 to TRBJ1-2; 11 positions agree with TRBD1. The CDR3 is made up of 16 amino acids. The junction had 5 bases not matched to a gene; V was cut back by 0 bases and J by 4 bases. Germline V gene sequence: CDR1 SGHRS, CDR2 YFSETQ. CDR3 in amino acids: CASSLEGQGAIYGYTF. The CDR3 DNA reads as TGCGCCAGCAGCTTGGAAGGACAGGGGGCAATCTATGGCTACACCTTC.

CDR3 sequence reads: CASSHNRGGNEQFF. For the CDR3, the DNA is TGTGCCAGCAGCCACAACAGGGGCGGAAATGAGCAGTTCTTC. The rearrangement links TRBV11-3 to TRBJ2-1, with 7 bases that match TRBD1. Trimming took 5 bases from V and 7 from J; bases not matched to a gene: 8. The CDR3 has 14 residues. The germline V gene has CDR1 SGHNT and CDR2 YENEEA.

The chain recombines TRBV10-3 with TRBJ2-3; D unclear. The CDR3 sequence is 15 residues long. V lost 0 bases and J lost 4, with 11 bases in between. Germline assignment: CDR1 ENHRY and CDR2 SYGVKD. The CDR3 nucleotides are TGTGCCATCAGTGAGTCAAGCGACCCCCCAGATACGCAGTATTTT. Residues: CAISESSDPPDTQYF.

The chain carries TRBV11-2 and TRBJ2-2; possible D gene TRBD1, 5 bases. This CDR3 contains 15 residues. V gave up 5 bases and J gave up 3 bases, with 13 bases separating them. Germline CDR1 reads SGHAT; CDR2 reads FQNNGV. Written as DNA, the CDR3 is TGTGCCAGCAGCCCCCCAGGGCGCGACACCGGGGAGCTGTTTTTT. Encoded protein: CASSPPGRDTGELFF.

V gene TRBV19 combines with J gene TRBJ1-5, with D possibly matching TRBD1 (5 bases). Trimming shortened V by 6 bases and J by 4 bases, and 10 bases separated the two germline ends. Germline V gives CDR1 LNHDA, CDR2 SQIVND (reference sequence). This CDR3 region has 13 residues. As DNA, the CDR3 is TGTGCCAGTAGGGGCCGGGGGAATCAGCCCCAGCATTTT. Translated: CASRGRGNQPQHF. Drawing the rest from reference TRBV19 and TRBJ1-5, the complete variable domain is DGGITQSPKYLFRKEGQNVTLSCEQNLNHDAMYWYRQDPGQGLRLIYYSQIVNDFQKGDIAEGYSVSREKKESFPLTVTSAQKNPTAFYLCASRGRGNQPQHFGDGTRLSIL.

The J gene is TRBJ1-2, the V gene TRBV30, with TRBD1 matching 9 bases. V was pared by 3 bases and J by 7 bases, with 6 bases of the junction left unmatched. Germline V gene sequence: CDR1 GTSNPN, CDR2 SVGIG (reference sequence). This CDR3 is 13 amino acids long. Written as DNA, the CDR3 is TGTGCCTGGAGCACCGGGACAGGGTTTGGCTACACCTTC. This codes for CAWSTGTGFGYTF.

V and J are TRBV11-2 and TRBJ1-1; 7 nucleotides align to TRBD1. Germline CDR1 reads SGHAT; CDR2 reads FQNNGV. This CDR3 contains 16 residues. The V and J ends lost 2 bases and 0 bases, in that order; junction bases with no gene match: 6. DNA of the CDR3: TGTGCCAGCAGCTTAATCCCAGGGGGGATGAACACTGAAGCTTTCTTT. This codes for CASSLIPGGMNTEAFF.

This chain links TRBV5-1 with TRBJ1-4, with D maybe TRBD1 (6 bases). Germline assignment: CDR1 SGHRS and CDR2 YFSETQ. V lost 0 bases to trimming and J lost 7 bases, with 13 bases between them. This CDR3 has 15 residues. CDR3 sequence (DNA): TGCGCCAGCAGCTTGGTCCCAGGGGCGGGTGAAAAACTGTTTTTT. Translating gives CASSLVPGAGEKLFF. Complete variable domain (other parts from reference TRBV5-1 and TRBJ1-4): KAGVTQTPRYLIKTRGQQVTLSCSPISGHRSVSWYQQTPGQGLQFLFEYFSETQRNKGNFPGRFSGRQFSNSRSEMNVSTLELGDSALYLCASSLVPGAGEKLFFGSGTQLSVL.

The chain links TRBV6-2 or TRBV6-3 to TRBJ1-1, with D unresolved. This CDR3 has 13 amino acids. CDR1 MNHEY and CDR2 SVGEGT come from the germline V gene. V was shortened by 5 bases and J by 1 base, with 8 bases between the two germline ends. The CDR3 DNA reads TGTGCCAGCAGTAGGAGAGAGAACACTGAAGCTTTCTTT. Translating gives CASSRRENTEAFF.

The chain has TRBV5-1 and TRBJ1-4, with 7 nucleotides matching TRBD1. The V gene's germline CDR1 is SGHRS and CDR2 YFSETQ. The CDR3 length is 15 residues. Germline trimming cut 3 bases from V and 1 base from J; bases unmatched to any gene: 3. DNA of the CDR3: TGCGCCAGCAGCTGGGACAGTAGAACTAATGAAAAACTGTTTTTT. Amino acids: CASSWDSRTNEKLFF.

The J gene is TRBJ2-4, the V gene TRBV28, with TRBD2 matching over 9 bases. The V gene end was trimmed by 5 bases and the J gene end by 9 bases; junction bases not matched to a gene: 14. The CDR3 is 16 amino acids. Germline V gene data show CDR1 as MDHEN and CDR2 as SYDVKM. The CDR3 here is CASSPPRGAGGGIQYF. The CDR3 coding sequence is TGTGCCAGCAGTCCCCCTCGGGGAGCGGGAGGAGGCATTCAGTACTTC.

V and J are TRBV15 and TRBJ1-4; D gene ambiguous. Germline V gives CDR1 LNHNV, CDR2 YYDKDF (reference sequence). With 0 bases removed from V and 8 bases from J, the gap between germline ends came to 13 bases. The CDR3 runs 15 residues. This CDR3 is CATSREVSPGEKLFF. CDR3 DNA: TGTGCCACCAGCAGAGAGGTCAGCCCCGGGGAAAAACTGTTTTTT. Supplemented by reference TRBV15 and TRBJ1-4, the full variable domain reads DAMVIQNPRYQVTQFGKPVTLSCSQTLNHNVMYWYQQKSSQAPKLLFHYYDKDFNNEADTPDNFQSRRPNTSFCFLDIRSPGLGDTAMYLCATSREVSPGEKLFFGSGTQLSVL.